This T cell receptor (beta chain) was obtained from a study of CD8+ T cells in alopecia areata. With respect to this clone: The antigen remains undetermined.

Sequencing templates came from extracted RNA that was reverse transcribed into cDNA. Measured with immunoSEQ multiplex PCR; TCRdb has only the in-frame clones, and not every one. The table records about 19,000 clones, 59% of them present only once. Whole-study results and caveats: Among patients, TCR sharing was less clear than in mice, a difference possibly due in part to HLA diversity in the patient population. It was lesional scalp, especially alopecia totalis/universalis, that showed higher clonality than normal scalp.

The sample's treatment: oral pan-JAK inhibitor, 5-10 mg twice daily. Alopecia areata patients provided lesional scalp punch biopsies and peripheral blood. The CDR3 is made up of 17 amino acids. V shed 6 bases and J shed 8 bases, with 23 bases lying between them. CDR1 and CDR2 (germline): SNHLY, FYNNEI. Sequencing was performed on skin, taken at week 4, from a patient treated with tofacitinib. The gene calls are TRBV2 and TRBJ1-6, with D possibly being TRBD1 (5 bases). The TCR originated in a human donor with alopecia areata. CDR3 DNA: TGTGCCAGCAGCCACGGGAGAAGGGGAGTCGGGGATTCACCCCTCCACTTT. Amino acid sequence: CASSHGRRGVGDSPLHF.